These 32 T cell receptor beta chains were all obtained from the same sample, sequenced in a study of blood T cell repertoires in COVID-19. The protocol was immunoSEQ multiplex PCR, while the TCRdb copy is restricted to in-frame clones and leaves out a portion. The profile shows around 270,000 clones, around 89% of them singletons. Sequencing input: peripheral blood. These receptors came from a man in his forties or fifties with acute or convalescent COVID-19.

CDR3 in DNA: TGTGCCAGCAGCGAGGGGGCCCGGGGTTCACCCCTCCACTTT. Residues: CASSEGARGSPLHF. This rearrangement joins TRBV7-3 to TRBJ1-6; 7 bases align to TRBD1. Germline CDR1 and CDR2: SGHTA and FQGTGA. V was pared by 5 bases and J by 9 bases, with 7 bases of the junction left unmatched. The CDR3 is made up of 14 amino acids.

The chain joins TRBV7-2 to TRBJ1-5; 7 nucleotides match TRBD1. This CDR3 spans 13 amino acids. Unmatched junction bases numbered 5, after V lost 5 bases and J lost 7 bases. CDR1 and CDR2 from the germline V gene are SGHTA and FQGNSA. DNA for the CDR3: TGTGCCAGCAGCGCACAGGGGCACCAGCCCCAGCATTTT. It yields the protein CASSAQGHQPQHF.

The V and J genes are TRBV11-2 and TRBJ2-7; D is perhaps TRBD2 (6 bases). The CDR3 runs 19 residues. Germline V gene sequence: CDR1 SGHAT, CDR2 FQNNGV. V shed 5 bases and J shed 5 bases, with 31 bases lying between them. The CDR3 here is CASSHVPPFDFGGSDEQYF. CDR3 sequence (DNA): TGTGCCAGCAGCCATGTACCCCCGTTCGATTTCGGGGGTTCGGACGAGCAGTACTTC.

V usage is TRBV24-1 and J usage is TRBJ1-2; no reliable D call. The V gene lost 5 bases and the J gene lost 2 bases, with 11 bases spanning the gap. Germline CDR1 reads KGHDR; CDR2 reads SFDVKD. The CDR3 has 14 amino acids. CDR3 sequence reads: CATSGGALNYGYTF. CDR3 DNA sequence: TGTGCCACCAGTGGAGGAGCCTTGAACTATGGCTACACCTTC.

The chain is built from TRBV10-2 and TRBJ1-1, with TRBD1 matching 12 bases. V dropped 6 bases and J dropped 4; count of bases not matched to a gene: 12. Germline V gene data show CDR1 as WSHSY and CDR2 as SAAADI. This CDR3 is built from 17 residues. CDR3 region: CASRKGQGARSGTEAFF. CDR3 nucleotides: TGCGCCAGCAGAAAGGGACAGGGGGCGCGTTCGGGCACTGAAGCTTTCTTT.

V usage is TRBV24-1 and J usage is TRBJ2-7; maybe TRBD2 (7 bases). In germline, CDR1 is KGHDR, CDR2 SFDVKD. V lost 5 bases and J 1 base, leaving 11 bases between the germline ends. CDR3 length equals 14 residues. The chain's CDR3 is CATSGGGGSYEQYF. CDR3 DNA: TGTGCCACCAGTGGGGGGGGCGGTTCCTACGAGCAGTACTTC.

The V call is TRBV5-6, the J call TRBJ1-2, with TRBD1 identical over 8 bases. The CDR3 covers 12 residues. Germline assignment: CDR1 SGHDT and CDR2 YYEEEE. Trimming at V came to 4 bases and at J to 7 bases, leaving 3 bases not matched to a gene. The CDR3 region has the DNA TGTGCCAGCAGCCCGACAGGGGTTGGCTACACCTTC. It yields the protein CASSPTGVGYTF. Variable domain in full (rest from reference TRBV5-6 and TRBJ1-2): DAGVTQSPTHLIKTRGQQVTLRCSPKSGHDTVSWYQQALGQGPQFIFQYYEEEERQRGNFPDRFSGHQFPNYSSELNVNALLLGDSALYLCASSPTGVGYTFGSGTRLTVV.

This chain links TRBV2 with TRBJ1-6; no definite D call. From germline, CDR1 is SNHLY and CDR2 FYNNEI. The V gene lost 4 bases and the J gene lost 4 bases, with 5 bases spanning the gap. The CDR3 totals 13 residues. The CDR3 DNA is TGTGCCAGCAGTGGTCGGTATAATTCACCCCTCCACTTT. Protein: CASSGRYNSPLHF.

This chain joins TRBV11-3 and TRBJ2-3; D possibly corresponds to TRBD2 (6 bases). The CDR3 loop spans 14 amino acids. Trimming removed 2 bases from V and 5 bases from J, with 11 bases in between. Germline CDR1 reads SGHNT; CDR2 reads YENEEA. CDR3 DNA sequence: TGTGCCAGCAGCTTAAGGCAGGGAGGAGATACGCAGTATTTT. Translated: CASSLRQGGDTQYF.

This clone was recorded once. The CDR3 reads CASSEARDSRKAFF. The CDR3 nucleotides are TGTGCCAGCAGTGAAGCCCGGGACTCCCGAAAAGCTTTCTTT. The V call is TRBV6-1, the J call TRBJ1-1; the D gene is possibly TRBD1 (5 bases). Germline CDR1 MNHNS, CDR2 SASEGT. The CDR3 covers 14 residues. With 0 bases removed from V and 9 bases from J, the gap between germline ends came to 14 bases.

The chain joins TRBV2 to TRBJ2-2; tentatively, D is TRBD1 (5 bases). This CDR3 has 16 amino acids. Trimming removed 2 bases from V and 2 bases from J, with 12 bases in between. Germline CDR1 and CDR2: SNHLY and FYNNEI. The CDR3 is CASSETQATNTGELFF. The CDR3 DNA sequence: TGTGCCAGCAGTGAAACACAGGCAACCAACACCGGGGAGCTGTTTTTT.

The chain couples TRBV6-1 to TRBJ2-3; D perhaps matches TRBD2 (6 bases). The V gene's germline CDR1 is MNHNS and CDR2 SASEGT. The CDR3 totals 16 residues. Trimming took 1 base from V and 1 from J, leaving 12 bases between them. CDR3 nucleotides: TGTGCCAGCAGTGAAGAGACCGGGACTGGCACAGATACGCAGTATTTT. Translation gives CASSEETGTGTDTQYF.

The J gene is TRBJ1-6, the V gene TRBV10-3, with D possibly TRBD1 on 6 matching bases. CDR1 and CDR2 from the germline V gene are ENHRY and SYGVKD. V lost 5 bases and J lost 7, with 6 bases in between. The CDR3 sequence is 12 residues long. The CDR3 region has the DNA TGTGCCATCAGTAGGGGGAATTCACCCCTCCACTTT. Translation gives CAISRGNSPLHF.

The V gene is TRBV5-1, the J gene TRBJ1-2; TRBD1 agrees at 8 bases. The germline V gene encodes CDR1 SGHRS and CDR2 YFSETQ. Trimming removed 0 bases from V and 7 bases from J; junction bases left unmatched: 5. CDR3 length: 14 residues. The CDR3 nucleotides are TGCGCCAGCAGCTTGGTGGACAGGGCTGGTGGCTACACCTTC. Translation: CASSLVDRAGGYTF.

The gene calls are TRBV5-1 and TRBJ2-3; 9 nucleotides align to TRBD2. The V and J ends lost 0 bases and 6 bases, in that order; junction bases with no gene match: 5. The CDR3 length is 15 residues. Germline assignment: CDR1 SGHRS and CDR2 YFSETQ. DNA for the CDR3: TGCGCCAGCAGCTTGGAGATTAGCGGGGGTGATACGCAGTATTTT. Protein sequence: CASSLEISGGDTQYF.

V is TRBV19 and J is TRBJ1-5; D is perhaps TRBD1 (5 bases). The CDR3 has 16 amino acids. Trimming took 4 bases from V and 2 from J, leaving 15 bases between them. CDR1 is LNHDA, CDR2 SQIVND, per germline (reference sequence). The CDR3 loop is CASSTYVRVGNQPQHF. CDR3 nucleotides: TGTGCCAGTAGTACCTACGTCAGGGTGGGCAATCAGCCCCAGCATTTT. The complete variable domain, with remaining parts taken from reference TRBV19 and TRBJ1-5, reads DGGITQSPKYLFRKEGQNVTLSCEQNLNHDAMYWYRQDPGQGLRLIYYSQIVNDFQKGDIAEGYSVSREKKESFPLTVTSAQKNPTAFYLCASSTYVRVGNQPQHFGDGTRLSIL.

This clone was counted a single time. This chain connects TRBV6-5 to TRBJ2-7; TRBD2 agrees at 7 bases. From germline, CDR1 is MNHEY and CDR2 SVGAGI. Trimming removed 4 bases from V and 5 bases from J; junction bases left unmatched: 8. This CDR3 is 14 amino acids long. The CDR3 sequence is CASSSWTRSNEQYF. The CDR3 DNA sequence: TGTGCCAGCAGTTCGTGGACTAGGTCGAACGAGCAGTACTTC.

CDR3 DNA sequence: TGTGCCAGCAGTTACGGGGAGGGGGACTATGGCTACACCTTC. It specifies CASSYGEGDYGYTF. The chain has TRBV6-6 and TRBJ1-2, with D tentatively TRBD1 (6 bases). Germline loops: CDR1 MNHNY, CDR2 SVGAGI (reference sequence). This CDR3 contains 14 residues. V was cut by 2 bases and J by 3 bases, with 10 bases left in between.

This clone came up a few times. This sequence joins TRBV5-1 and TRBJ1-1; D might be TRBD1 (6 bases). This CDR3 comprises 14 residues. Trimming removed 4 bases from V and 4 bases from J, with 14 bases in between. Germline V lookup: CDR1 SGHRS, CDR2 YFSETQ. The CDR3, as DNA: TGCGCCAGCAGCGGTAACGGGGGGCTCACTGAAGCTTTCTTT. Translation: CASSGNGGLTEAFF.

V and J are TRBV29-1 and TRBJ1-2; 7 bases map to TRBD1. The V and J ends lost 7 bases and 4 bases, in that order; junction bases with no gene match: 6. The CDR3 is 12 residues long. Germline assignment: CDR1 SQVTM and CDR2 ANQGSEA. This CDR3 reads CSATGTIYGYTF. The DNA of the CDR3 is TGCAGCGCGACAGGGACTATCTATGGCTACACCTTC.

The chain links TRBV25-1 to TRBJ1-1; 8 bases fit TRBD1. The CDR3 is made up of 15 amino acids. Germline CDR1 and CDR2: MGHDK and SYGVNS. J lost 2 bases, V lost 4 bases, and 6 bases had no gene match. The CDR3 coding sequence is TGTGCCAGCAGTGTCTCGACAGGGGCAAACACTGAAGCTTTCTTT. Translating gives CASSVSTGANTEAFF.

The chain links TRBV20-1 to TRBJ1-2, with 8 bases lining up with TRBD1. This CDR3 is built from 11 residues. Germline assignment: CDR1 DFQATT and CDR2 SNEGSKA (reference sequence). V lost 6 bases and J lost 6; bases outside the gene matches: 3. In nucleotides, the CDR3 is TGCAGTGCGCGACAGGGGAATGGCTACACCTTC. Amino acid sequence: CSARQGNGYTF.

The gene calls are TRBV9 and TRBJ1-2; D is possibly TRBD1 (5 bases). Per the germline V gene, CDR1 is SGDLS and CDR2 is YYNGEE. V lost 0 bases and J lost 0, with 6 bases in between. This CDR3 is 14 amino acids long. The CDR3: CASSVAGANYGYTF. The CDR3 DNA reads TGTGCCAGCAGCGTAGCGGGGGCTAACTATGGCTACACCTTC.

The chain uses TRBV5-4 and TRBJ2-1; 9 bases agree with TRBD1. Unmatched junction bases numbered 5, after V lost 6 bases and J lost 7 bases. This CDR3 contains 13 residues. The germline V gene has CDR1 SGHNT and CDR2 YYREEE (reference sequence). The CDR3 protein is CASTGQGWNEQFF. CDR3 DNA: TGTGCCAGCACCGGACAGGGGTGGAATGAGCAGTTCTTC.

V is TRBV7-8 and J is TRBJ1-5; D possibly corresponds to TRBD1 (6 bases). The CDR3 extends over 14 amino acids. CDR1 and CDR2 (germline): SGHVS, FQNEAQ. V gave up 5 bases and J gave up 2 bases, with 10 bases separating them. This CDR3 reads CASSPTGGNQPQHF. The CDR3 bases are TGTGCCAGCAGCCCGACAGGCGGCAATCAGCCCCAGCATTTT.

This chain connects TRBV7-3 to TRBJ2-3, with a tentative D call TRBD1 (6 bases). This CDR3 has 14 amino acids. Germline V lookup: CDR1 SGHTA, CDR2 FQGTGA. V dropped 4 bases and J dropped 0 bases, with 8 bases sitting between them. The CDR3 nucleotides read TGTGCCAGCAGCTGGGGGCAGAGCACAGATACGCAGTATTTT. It encodes CASSWGQSTDTQYF.

V usage is TRBV6-4 and J usage is TRBJ2-2; TRBD2 aligns across 7 bases. Trimming at V came to 3 bases and at J to 6 bases, leaving 10 bases not matched to a gene. The CDR3 is 16 amino acids. Per the germline V gene, CDR1 is MRHNA and CDR2 is SNTAGT. CDR3 sequence (DNA): TGTGCCAGCAGTGAAAAGGGACTACCGATCTCCGGGGAGCTGTTTTTT. Protein: CASSEKGLPISGELFF.

The chain uses TRBV10-3 and TRBJ1-5; 9 nucleotides line up with TRBD1. The CDR3 sequence is 16 residues long. Germline loops: CDR1 ENHRY, CDR2 SYGVKD. Trimming removed 0 bases from V and 5 bases from J; junction bases left unmatched: 5. For the CDR3, the DNA is TGTGCCATCAGTGAGTCCGGGACAGGGACGGATCAGCCCCAGCATTTT. Protein product: CAISESGTGTDQPQHF.

The chain is built from TRBV4-1 and TRBJ2-7; 7 bases align to TRBD1. This CDR3 contains 16 residues. V shed 1 base, J shed 6 bases, and the junction held 12 bases outside the gene matches. Germline V gives CDR1 MGHRA, CDR2 YSYEKL. CDR3 in amino acids: CASSQVEGGSFREQYF. CDR3 DNA sequence: TGCGCCAGCAGCCAAGTCGAAGGGGGCTCGTTTCGCGAGCAGTACTTC.

Here the CDR3 reads CASADRGQGAYEQYF. CDR3 coding DNA: TGTGCCAGTGCCGATAGGGGACAGGGGGCCTACGAGCAGTACTTC. The chain combines TRBV19 with TRBJ2-7, with TRBD1 matching 11 bases. The CDR3 totals 15 residues. Germline CDR1 is LNHDA and CDR2 is SQIVND (reference sequence). The junction had 8 bases not matched to a gene; V was cut back by 8 bases and J by 2 bases.

The chain carries TRBV5-4 and TRBJ1-4; unclear D gene. Germline loops: CDR1 SGHNT, CDR2 YYREEE (reference sequence). The V and J ends lost 0 bases and 10 bases respectively, with 10 bases between them. CDR3 length equals 13 residues. CDR3 coding DNA: TGTGCCAGCAGCTTGGAAGGTCGGGGAAAACTGTTTTTT. Translation gives CASSLEGRGKLFF. Combining the CDR3 with reference TRBV5-4 and TRBJ1-4 gives the whole variable domain ETGVTQSPTHLIKTRGQQVTLRCSSQSGHNTVSWYQQALGQGPQFIFQYYREEENGRGNFPPRFSGLQFPNYSSELNVNALELDDSALYLCASSLEGRGKLFFGSGTQLSVL.

The gene calls are TRBV11-2 and TRBJ2-2; D perhaps matches TRBD1 (6 bases). The germline V gene encodes CDR1 SGHAT and CDR2 FQNNGV. The CDR3 extends over 15 amino acids. The ends were cut back, 4 bases at V and 0 bases at J, with 9 bases in the middle. Written as DNA, the CDR3 is TGTGCCAGCAGCTCCGGGACAACGAACACCGGGGAGCTGTTTTTT. This codes for CASSSGTTNTGELFF.